The rows below give T cell receptor beta chains drawn from one sample of a study of shared clonotypes between healthy human individuals. Only in-frame clones appear in the TCRdb table, and some are missing; sequencing was by immunoSEQ multiplex PCR. The data show around 200,000 clones, with 65% to 80% seen just once and roughly 10% held by the top ten. The sample was memory CD4+ T cells sorted from blood. The source of these receptors is a man younger than 40 in good health. CDR3s include the opening cysteine and the closing phenylalanine or tryptophan. D genes are given only for firm matches. Size is stated for part of the rows, as once, few or many counts, or as a class when the clone is expanded.

abundance	v_gene	d_gene	j_gene	CDR3aa	CDR3nt
few	TRBV2	TRBD1	TRBJ1-4	CASRRTGSKLFF	TGTGCCAGCAGGAGGACAGGGAGCAAACTGTTTTTT
few	TRBV27	TRBD1	TRBJ2-7	CASSLGQGFALYEQYF	TGTGCCAGCAGTTTAGGACAGGGGTTCGCCCTCTACGAGCAGTACTTC
.	TRBV7-3	.	TRBJ2-7	CASSSSGTEQYF	TGTGCCAGCAGCTCATCCGGGACAGAGCAGTACTTC
.	TRBV5-1	TRBD1	TRBJ2-3	CASSLGDRPSTDTQYF	TGCGCCAGCAGCTTGGGGGACAGGCCTAGCACAGATACGCAGTATTTT
many	TRBV7-7	.	TRBJ2-2	CASSLRQTGELFF	TGTGCCAGCAGCTTACGACAGACCGGGGAGCTGTTTTTT
.	TRBV11-2	.	TRBJ2-1	CASSIPYNEQFF	TGTGCCAGCAGCATCCCCTACAATGAGCAGTTCTTC
.	TRBV20-1	.	TRBJ2-1	CSARNAEQFF	TGCAGTGCTAGAAACGCTGAGCAGTTCTTC
.	TRBV14	TRBD2	TRBJ2-1	CASSQVAGGPSSGQFF	TGTGCCAGCAGCCAAGTGGCGGGAGGGCCCTCCTCGGGGCAGTTCTTC
.	TRBV28	.	TRBJ2-7	CASSYLAGAYEQYF	TGTGCCAGCAGTTACCTGGCAGGGGCCTACGAGCAGTACTTC
.	TRBV28	TRBD2	TRBJ2-7	CASLASGRAWQYF	TGTGCCAGCCTGGCTAGCGGGAGGGCCTGGCAGTACTTC
.	TRBV7-8	TRBD2	TRBJ2-1	CASSGPGLAPYNEQFF	TGTGCCAGCAGCGGGCCGGGACTAGCGCCTTACAATGAGCAGTTCTTC
once	TRBV18	.	TRBJ2-7	CASSRGTLTNYEQYF	TGTGCCAGCTCACGAGGGACATTGACGAACTACGAGCAGTACTTC
.	TRBV25-1	TRBD2	TRBJ2-5	CASSDIAGVLGTQYF	TGTGCCAGCAGTGATATAGCGGGAGTCCTCGGGACCCAGTACTTC
.	TRBV6-5	.	TRBJ2-1	CATRMTGGVGNEQFF	TGTGCCACTCGGATGACCGGAGGGGTCGGCAATGAGCAGTTCTTC
.	TRBV5-1	TRBD2	TRBJ2-1	CASRPRGLAGGPVYNEQFF	TGCGCCAGCAGACCCCGGGGACTAGCGGGAGGGCCGGTCTACAATGAGCAGTTCTTC
.	TRBV15	.	TRBJ2-2	CATSRDDFNTGELFF	TGTGCCACCAGCAGAGATGACTTCAACACCGGGGAGCTGTTTTTT
.	TRBV7-9	.	TRBJ2-7	CASSWDPSYEQYF	TGTGCCAGCAGCTGGGACCCATCCTACGAGCAGTACTTC
.	TRBV19	.	TRBJ1-2	CASSIGGGISHGYTF	TGTGCCAGTAGTATCGGGGGGGGCATATCCCATGGCTACACCTTC
.	TRBV6-1	.	TRBJ2-3	CASSGPLGSTDTFRDTQYF	TGTGCCAGCAGTGGTCCCCTCGGCTCCACGGACACATTCAGAGATACGCAGTATTTT
.	TRBV2	.	TRBJ2-2	CASSETEANTGELFF	TGTGCCAGCAGTGAAACAGAAGCGAACACCGGGGAGCTGTTTTTT
.	TRBV5-1	.	TRBJ2-7	CASSLAGGTPSEQYF	TGCGCCAGCAGCTTGGCCGGTGGGACTCCTTCCGAGCAGTACTTC
.	TRBV4-2	.	TRBJ2-7	CASSLSGYEQYF	TGTGCCAGCAGCTTGAGTGGGTACGAGCAGTACTTC
.	TRBV4-3	TRBD1	TRBJ1-5	CASSQGTVNQPQHF	TGCGCCAGCAGCCAGGGGACAGTCAATCAGCCCCAGCATTTT
.	TRBV10-2	.	TRBJ2-1	CAVAPGDYNEQFF	TGCGCAGTGGCCCCCGGGGACTACAATGAGCAGTTCTTC
.	TRBV2	.	TRBJ2-5	CASNEASGKETQYF	TGTGCCAGTAATGAGGCGAGCGGAAAAGAGACCCAGTACTTC
.	TRBV10-2	.	TRBJ2-3	CASSGGTMGDTQYF	TGCGCCAGCAGTGGGGGGACCATGGGTGATACGCAGTATTTT
few	TRBV7-6	.	TRBJ2-1	CASSSGPSYNEQFF	TGTGCCAGCAGCTCCGGGCCCTCCTACAATGAGCAGTTCTTC